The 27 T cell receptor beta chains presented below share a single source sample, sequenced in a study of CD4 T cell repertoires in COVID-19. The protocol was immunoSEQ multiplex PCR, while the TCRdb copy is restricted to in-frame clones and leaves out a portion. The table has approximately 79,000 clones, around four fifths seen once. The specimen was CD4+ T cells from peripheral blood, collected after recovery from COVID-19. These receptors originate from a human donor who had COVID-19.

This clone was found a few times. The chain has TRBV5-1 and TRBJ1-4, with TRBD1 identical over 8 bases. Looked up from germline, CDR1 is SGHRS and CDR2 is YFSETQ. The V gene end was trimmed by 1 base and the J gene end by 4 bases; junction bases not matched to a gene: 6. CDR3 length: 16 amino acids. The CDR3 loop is CASSLYGGQGNEKLFF. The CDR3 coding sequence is TGCGCCAGCAGCTTGTACGGTGGACAGGGTAATGAAAAACTGTTTTTT.

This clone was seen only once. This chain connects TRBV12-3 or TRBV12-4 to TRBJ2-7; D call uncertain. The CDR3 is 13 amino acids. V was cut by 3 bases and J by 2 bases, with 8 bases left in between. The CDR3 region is CASSLTGPYEQYF. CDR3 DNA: TGTGCCAGCAGTTTGACGGGCCCCTACGAGCAGTACTTC.

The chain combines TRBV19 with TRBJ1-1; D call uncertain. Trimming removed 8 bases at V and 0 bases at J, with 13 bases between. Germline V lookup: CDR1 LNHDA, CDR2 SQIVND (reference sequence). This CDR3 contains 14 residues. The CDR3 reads CASDEAGMNTEAFF. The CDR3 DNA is TGTGCCAGTGATGAGGCGGGGATGAACACTGAAGCTTTCTTT.

The CDR3 protein is CASSERDRAPEAFF. The CDR3 DNA reads as TGTGCCAGCAGCGAACGGGACAGGGCTCCTGAAGCTTTCTTT. This chain uses TRBV2 with TRBJ1-1, with 9 positions matching TRBD1. CDR1 and CDR2 (germline): SNHLY, FYNNEI. V dropped 6 bases and J dropped 6; count of bases not matched to a gene: 8. The CDR3 spans 14 residues.

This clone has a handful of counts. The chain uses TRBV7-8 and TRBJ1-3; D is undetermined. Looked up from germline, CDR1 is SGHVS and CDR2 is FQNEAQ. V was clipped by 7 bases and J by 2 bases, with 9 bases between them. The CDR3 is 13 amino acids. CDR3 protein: CASTETAGNTIYF. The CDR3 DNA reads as TGTGCCAGCACTGAGACTGCTGGAAACACCATATATTTT.

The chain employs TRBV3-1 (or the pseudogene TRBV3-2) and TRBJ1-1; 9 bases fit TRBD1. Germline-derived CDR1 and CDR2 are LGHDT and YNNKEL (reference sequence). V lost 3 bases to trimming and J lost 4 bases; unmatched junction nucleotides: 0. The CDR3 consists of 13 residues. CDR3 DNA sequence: TGTGCCAGCAGCCAGGACAGGGGCACTGAAGCTTTCTTT. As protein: CASSQDRGTEAFF.

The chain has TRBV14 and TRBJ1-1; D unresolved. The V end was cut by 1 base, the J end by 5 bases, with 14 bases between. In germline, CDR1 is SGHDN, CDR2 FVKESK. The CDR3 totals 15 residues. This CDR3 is CASSQGSGGKTEAFF. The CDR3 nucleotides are TGTGCCAGCAGCCAAGGCTCAGGCGGGAAGACTGAAGCTTTCTTT.

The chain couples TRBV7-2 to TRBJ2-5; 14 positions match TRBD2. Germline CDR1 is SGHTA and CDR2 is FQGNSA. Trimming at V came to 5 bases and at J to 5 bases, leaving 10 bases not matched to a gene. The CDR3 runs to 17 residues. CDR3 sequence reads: CASSMGLAGAEGETQYF. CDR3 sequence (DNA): TGTGCCAGCAGCATGGGACTAGCGGGGGCTGAGGGGGAGACCCAGTACTTC.

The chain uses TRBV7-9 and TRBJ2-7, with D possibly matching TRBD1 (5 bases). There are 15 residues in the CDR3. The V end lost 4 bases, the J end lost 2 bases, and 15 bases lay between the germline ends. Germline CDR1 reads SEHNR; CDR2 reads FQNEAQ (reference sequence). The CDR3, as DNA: TGTGCCAGCAGCTCACAGGTTAACGTTCCCTACGAGCAGTACTTC. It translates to CASSSQVNVPYEQYF.

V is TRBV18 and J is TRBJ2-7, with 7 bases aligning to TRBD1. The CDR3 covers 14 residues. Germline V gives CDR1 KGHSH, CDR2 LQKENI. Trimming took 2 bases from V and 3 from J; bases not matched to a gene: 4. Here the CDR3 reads CASSPEGQDYEQYF. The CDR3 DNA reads TGTGCCAGCTCACCAGAAGGACAGGACTACGAGCAGTACTTC.

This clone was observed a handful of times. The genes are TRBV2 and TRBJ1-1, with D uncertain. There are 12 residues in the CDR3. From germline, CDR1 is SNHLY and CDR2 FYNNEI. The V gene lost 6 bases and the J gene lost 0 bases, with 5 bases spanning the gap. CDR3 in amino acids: CASSPVNTEAFF. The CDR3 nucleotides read TGTGCCAGCAGCCCCGTGAACACTGAAGCTTTCTTT.

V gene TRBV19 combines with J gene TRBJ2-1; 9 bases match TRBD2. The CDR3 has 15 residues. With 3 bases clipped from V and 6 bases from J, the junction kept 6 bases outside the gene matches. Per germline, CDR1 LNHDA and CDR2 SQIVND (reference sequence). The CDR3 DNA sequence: TGTGCCAGTAGTATTGTACTAGCGGGTCGCAATGAGCAGTTCTTC. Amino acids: CASSIVLAGRNEQFF.

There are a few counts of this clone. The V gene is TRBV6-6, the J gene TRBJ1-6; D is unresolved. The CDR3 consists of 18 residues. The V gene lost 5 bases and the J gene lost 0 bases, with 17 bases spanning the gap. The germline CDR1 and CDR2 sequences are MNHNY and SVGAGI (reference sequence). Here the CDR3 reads CASSPANPASSYNSPLHF. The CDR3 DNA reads TGTGCCAGCAGTCCCGCCAACCCAGCTAGCTCCTATAATTCACCCCTCCACTTT.

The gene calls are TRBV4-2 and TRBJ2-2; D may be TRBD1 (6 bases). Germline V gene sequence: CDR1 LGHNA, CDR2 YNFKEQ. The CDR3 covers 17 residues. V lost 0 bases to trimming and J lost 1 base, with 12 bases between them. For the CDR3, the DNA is TGTGCCAGCAGCCAAGAGCTCCCGGGACAGAACACCGGGGAGCTGTTTTTT. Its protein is CASSQELPGQNTGELFF.

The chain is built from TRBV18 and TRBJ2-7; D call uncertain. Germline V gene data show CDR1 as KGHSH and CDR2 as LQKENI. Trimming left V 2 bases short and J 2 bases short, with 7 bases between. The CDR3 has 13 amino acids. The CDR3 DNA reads TGTGCCAGCTCACCAAGGGTAGCCTACGAGCAGTACTTC. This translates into CASSPRVAYEQYF.

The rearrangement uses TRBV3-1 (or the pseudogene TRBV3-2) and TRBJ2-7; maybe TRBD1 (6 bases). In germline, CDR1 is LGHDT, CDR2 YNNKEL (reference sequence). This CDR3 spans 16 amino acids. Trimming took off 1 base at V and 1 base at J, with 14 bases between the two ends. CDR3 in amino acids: CASSQVWQGRSYEQYF. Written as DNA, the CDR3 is TGTGCCAGCAGCCAAGTATGGCAGGGGCGATCCTACGAGCAGTACTTC.

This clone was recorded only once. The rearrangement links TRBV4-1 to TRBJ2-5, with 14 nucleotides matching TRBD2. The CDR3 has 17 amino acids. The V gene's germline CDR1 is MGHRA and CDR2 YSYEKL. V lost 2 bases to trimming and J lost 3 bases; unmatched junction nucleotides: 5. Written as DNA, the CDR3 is TGCGCCAGCAGCCAATTACCGGGACTAGCGGGAGAAGAGACCCAGTACTTC. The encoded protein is CASSQLPGLAGEETQYF.

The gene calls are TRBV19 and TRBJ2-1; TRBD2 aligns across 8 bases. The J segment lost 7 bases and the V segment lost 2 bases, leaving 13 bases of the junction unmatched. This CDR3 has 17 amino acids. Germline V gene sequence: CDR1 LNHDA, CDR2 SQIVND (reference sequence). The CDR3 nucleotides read TGTGCCAGTAGTATAATCGCCAGCGGGAGTGAGAGGAATGAGCAGTTCTTC. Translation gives CASSIIASGSERNEQFF.

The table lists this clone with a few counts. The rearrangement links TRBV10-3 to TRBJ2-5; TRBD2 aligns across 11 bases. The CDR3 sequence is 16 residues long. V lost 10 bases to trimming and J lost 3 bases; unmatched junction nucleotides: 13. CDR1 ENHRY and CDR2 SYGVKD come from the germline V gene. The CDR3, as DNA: TGTGCCAGCACGTCCACGGGACTAGCGGACAAAGAGACCCAGTACTTC. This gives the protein CASTSTGLADKETQYF.

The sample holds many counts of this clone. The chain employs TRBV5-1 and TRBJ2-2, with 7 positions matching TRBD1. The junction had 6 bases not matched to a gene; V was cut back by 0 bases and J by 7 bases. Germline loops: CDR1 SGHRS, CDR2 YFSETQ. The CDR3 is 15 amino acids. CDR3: CASSLGQGSNGELFF. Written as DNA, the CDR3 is TGCGCCAGCAGCTTGGGACAGGGCTCGAACGGGGAGCTGTTTTTT.

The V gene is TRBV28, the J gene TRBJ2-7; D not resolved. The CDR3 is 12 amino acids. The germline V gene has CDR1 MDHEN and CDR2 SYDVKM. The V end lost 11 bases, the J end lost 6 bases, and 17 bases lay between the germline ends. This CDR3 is CAVRVSEVEQYF. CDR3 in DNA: TGTGCCGTTAGAGTGTCAGAGGTCGAGCAGTACTTC.

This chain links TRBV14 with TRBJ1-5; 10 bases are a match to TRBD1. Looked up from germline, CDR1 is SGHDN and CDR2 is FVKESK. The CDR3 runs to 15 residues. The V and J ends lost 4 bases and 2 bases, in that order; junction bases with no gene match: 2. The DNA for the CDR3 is TGTGCCAGCAGCCTCGGACAGGGGGGCAATCAGCCCCAGCATTTT. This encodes CASSLGQGGNQPQHF.

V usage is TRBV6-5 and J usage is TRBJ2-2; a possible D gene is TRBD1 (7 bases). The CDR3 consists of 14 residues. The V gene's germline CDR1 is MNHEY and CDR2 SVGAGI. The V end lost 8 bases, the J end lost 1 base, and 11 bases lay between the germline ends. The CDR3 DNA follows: TGTGCCAGCGCGGGACAGTGGAACACCGGGGAGCTGTTTTTT. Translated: CASAGQWNTGELFF.

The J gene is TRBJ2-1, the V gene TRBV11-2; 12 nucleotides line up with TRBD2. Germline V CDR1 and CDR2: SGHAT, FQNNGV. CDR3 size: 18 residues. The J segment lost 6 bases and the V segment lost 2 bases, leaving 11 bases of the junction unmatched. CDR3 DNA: TGTGCCAGCAGCTTATTACTAGCGGGGGGCCCAAGAGGCAATGAGCAGTTCTTC. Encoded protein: CASSLLLAGGPRGNEQFF.

The CDR3 sequence is CALGIALRASNSPLHF. In DNA, the CDR3 is TGCGCTTTAGGCATAGCCCTTCGTGCTTCAAATTCACCCCTCCACTTT. This sequence joins TRBV23-1 and TRBJ1-6, with unresolved D. TRBV23-1 counts as an open reading frame of uncertain function. The CDR3 loop spans 16 amino acids.

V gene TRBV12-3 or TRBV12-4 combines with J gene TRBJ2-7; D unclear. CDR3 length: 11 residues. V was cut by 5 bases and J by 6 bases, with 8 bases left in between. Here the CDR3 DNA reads TGTGCCAGCAGTACCCTGTTCGAGCAGTACTTC. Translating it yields CASSTLFEQYF.

CDR3 DNA sequence: TGTGCCAGCAGTTTTCCAGGGAGCGGGCATCAGCCCCAGCATTTT. Protein sequence: CASSFPGSGHQPQHF. The chain has TRBV28 and TRBJ1-5, with D possibly matching TRBD1 (5 bases). The germline V gene has CDR1 MDHEN and CDR2 SYDVKM. The CDR3 has 15 residues. V gave up 3 bases and J gave up 5 bases, with 14 bases separating them.